What follows is one T cell receptor beta chain and its context. Both TRBC1 and TRBC2 were covered by a beta constant-region primer of two equimolar oligonucleotides. MiXCR was run by TCRdb on the UMI-ligation and nested PCR reads, yielding one entry per CDR3 protein. The table shows around 27,000 distinct CDR3 sequences, with 9.5% to 12% occurring only once. CMV status came from CD4+ IFNgamma after overnight CMV lysate stimulation. The source of the sample is a study of naive and memory T cell subsets. This TCR was recovered from a human donor in good health. Sequencing used effector memory CD4+ T cells from blood. Subset specified: effector memory, CD45RA- CD27-.

This CDR3 is CASSRTSGVPYNEQFF. As DNA, the CDR3 is TGTGCCAGCAGCAGAACTAGCGGGGTACCCTACAATGAGCAGTTCTTC. The J gene is TRBJ2-1, the V gene TRBV7-9, with TRBD2 matching over 10 bases. CDR3 length: 16 amino acids. V lost 5 bases to trimming and J lost 2 bases; unmatched junction nucleotides: 6. Germline assignment: CDR1 SEHNR and CDR2 FQNEAQ (reference sequence). The variable domain in full, completed from reference TRBV7-9 and TRBJ2-1, reads DTGVSQNPRHKITKRGQNVTFRCDPISEHNRLYWYRQTLGQGPEFLTYFQNEAQLEKSRLLSDRFSAERPKGSFSTLEIQRTEQGDSAMYLCASSRTSGVPYNEQFFGPGTRLTVL.